These 30 T cell receptor beta chains were all obtained from the same sample, sequenced in a study of OX40 agonist ivuxolimab in advanced cancers. Method: immunoSEQ multiplex PCR; TCRdb's copy keeps in-frame clones and lacks some. The table shows some 83,000 clones, with around 84% occurring only once. The source material was CD4+ or CD8+ T cells sorted from blood, sampled in a trial of the OX40 agonist ivuxolimab. Receptors were obtained from an adult with an advanced solid tumor such as melanoma, head and neck, liver or kidney cancer.

This clone showed up just a few times. This chain links TRBV30 with TRBJ1-1; D gene uncertain. Germline V gene data show CDR1 as GTSNPN and CDR2 as SVGIG (reference sequence). The length of the CDR3 is 14 residues. V dropped 0 bases and J dropped 0 bases, with 8 bases sitting between them. The CDR3: CAWSVYGLNTEAFF. CDR3 DNA sequence: TGTGCCTGGAGTGTTTACGGGTTGAACACTGAAGCTTTCTTT.

The CDR3 loop reads CASARGGPYGYTF. Written as DNA, the CDR3 is TGTGCCAGCGCAAGGGGGGGCCCCTATGGCTACACCTTC. The V call is TRBV13, the J call TRBJ1-2; the D gene is possibly TRBD1 (6 bases). CDR1 and CDR2 from the germline V gene are PRHDT and FYEKMQ (reference sequence). The CDR3 sequence is 13 residues long. V dropped 8 bases and J dropped 4 bases, with 14 bases sitting between them.

The chain links TRBV19 to TRBJ2-7; D is undetermined. Germline V gene data show CDR1 as LNHDA and CDR2 as SQIVND (reference sequence). The CDR3 totals 14 residues. V was cut by 0 bases and J by 3 bases, with 9 bases left in between. For the CDR3, the DNA is TGTGCCAGTAGTATAGATCTCGGATACTACGAGCAGTACTTC. Translating gives CASSIDLGYYEQYF. Complete variable domain (other parts from reference TRBV19 and TRBJ2-7): DGGITQSPKYLFRKEGQNVTLSCEQNLNHDAMYWYRQDPGQGLRLIYYSQIVNDFQKGDIAEGYSVSREKKESFPLTVTSAQKNPTAFYLCASSIDLGYYEQYFGPGTRLTVT.

The DNA of the CDR3 is TGTGCCAGCAGCTTAGGGAGGGGCCACTATGGCTACACCTTC. This codes for CASSLGRGHYGYTF. The rearrangement links TRBV13 to TRBJ1-2, with a possible D match to TRBD1 (5 bases). V gave up 0 bases and J gave up 3 bases, with 8 bases separating them. Germline V gene sequence: CDR1 PRHDT, CDR2 FYEKMQ (reference sequence). The CDR3 has 14 residues.

The rearrangement joins TRBV9 to TRBJ2-2; D uncertain. CDR1 SGDLS and CDR2 YYNGEE come from the germline V gene. Trimming removed 2 bases from V and 4 bases from J, with 6 bases in between. This CDR3 region has 13 residues. CDR3 coding DNA: TGTGCCAGCAGCGTGAGGTCCACCGGGGAGCTGTTTTTT. This translates into CASSVRSTGELFF.

The chain links TRBV18 to TRBJ1-1; D possibly corresponds to TRBD1 (5 bases). V lost 6 bases and J 5 bases, leaving 16 bases between the germline ends. The CDR3 length is 14 residues. The germline V gene has CDR1 KGHSH and CDR2 LQKENI. The CDR3 sequence is CASSSVAGLTEAFF. For the CDR3, the DNA is TGTGCCAGCTCCTCGGTGGCAGGGCTTACTGAAGCTTTCTTT.

CDR3 amino acids: CASSFRDRGTYGYTF. CDR3 bases: TGTGCCAGCAGTTTCCGGGACAGGGGGACCTATGGCTACACCTTC. This chain links TRBV27 with TRBJ1-2, with 11 bases that match TRBD1. CDR3 size: 15 residues. V lost 3 bases and J lost 4; bases outside the gene matches: 4. Germline values: CDR1 MNHEY, CDR2 SMNVEV (reference sequence).

This clone appeared a few times. The V and J genes are TRBV21-1 and TRBJ1-2; the table's D gene call, TRBD1, was not cross checked with the DNA. TRBV21-1 is noted as a pseudogene. The CDR3 spans 13 residues. The DNA of the CDR3 is TGTGCCAGCAGCAAAGGGGGCCGGTATGGCTACACCTTC. Amino acid sequence: CASSKGGRYGYTF.

The J gene is TRBJ1-2, the V gene TRBV30; TRBD1 matches 9 bases. Germline V gives CDR1 GTSNPN, CDR2 SVGIG (reference sequence). Unmatched junction bases numbered 12, after V lost 3 bases and J lost 7 bases. This CDR3 contains 15 residues. CDR3 sequence reads: CAWSRNLGTGTGYTF. In DNA, the CDR3 is TGTGCCTGGAGCCGAAACCTCGGGACAGGGACTGGCTACACCTTC.

V is TRBV12-1 and J is TRBJ1-2; the D call in the table, TRBD1, was not verified against the DNA. TRBV12-1 is noted as a pseudogene. The CDR3 totals 16 residues. The CDR3 sequence: CASSFASKRDSYGYTF. Written as DNA, the CDR3 is TGTGCCAGCAGCTTTGCTTCGAAACGGGACAGCTATGGCTACACCTTC.

The gene calls are TRBV19 and TRBJ2-1, with D hard to call. Per the germline V gene, CDR1 is LNHDA and CDR2 is SQIVND (reference sequence). There are 13 residues in the CDR3. Trimming stripped 2 bases from V and 4 bases from J, with 6 bases between. CDR3 protein: CASSIREYNEQFF. CDR3 DNA: TGTGCCAGTAGTATAAGGGAATACAATGAGCAGTTCTTC. Full variable domain (missing parts from reference TRBV19 and TRBJ2-1): DGGITQSPKYLFRKEGQNVTLSCEQNLNHDAMYWYRQDPGQGLRLIYYSQIVNDFQKGDIAEGYSVSREKKESFPLTVTSAQKNPTAFYLCASSIREYNEQFFGPGTRLTVL.

The chain uses TRBV6-1 and TRBJ2-3, with no clear D. Germline V gene lookup returns CDR1 MNHNS and CDR2 SASEGT. Trimming cost V 8 bases and J 4 bases, with 13 bases left between them. The CDR3 extends over 13 amino acids. The CDR3 here is CASCNKIADTQYF. CDR3 DNA sequence: TGTGCCAGCTGTAACAAGATCGCAGATACGCAGTATTTT.

The V gene is TRBV4-1, the J gene TRBJ2-5; D gene unclear. V lost 6 bases to trimming and J lost 0 bases, with 20 bases between them. Germline assignment: CDR1 MGHRA and CDR2 YSYEKL. CDR3 length equals 17 residues. The CDR3 DNA reads TGCGCCAGCAGTATAGAAGGCTCGAGGAAGAACCAAGAGACCCAGTACTTC. It yields the protein CASSIEGSRKNQETQYF.

The chain has TRBV5-5 and TRBJ1-1; 8 bases align to TRBD1. The CDR3 sequence is 15 residues long. CDR1 and CDR2 from the germline V gene are SGHKS and YYEKEE (reference sequence). With 4 bases clipped from V and 0 bases from J, the junction kept 5 bases outside the gene matches. The CDR3 sequence: CASSGWTGLNTEAFF. The CDR3 DNA reads TGTGCCAGCAGCGGGTGGACAGGGCTGAACACTGAAGCTTTCTTT.

The chain joins TRBV2 to TRBJ1-1; D unresolved. The V end lost 7 bases, the J end lost 1 base, and 10 bases lay between the germline ends. This CDR3 region has 13 residues. CDR1 is SNHLY and CDR2 is FYNNEI in the germline V gene. CDR3 sequence reads: CASTREGNTEAFF. The CDR3 coding sequence is TGTGCCAGCACGAGGGAGGGGAACACTGAAGCTTTCTTT.

The CDR3 DNA is TGCGCCAGCAGCCAAGAGGCCGGGACAGGGGGCCAGCCCCAGCATTTT. Amino acid sequence: CASSQEAGTGGQPQHF. The rearrangement links TRBV4-3 to TRBJ1-5; 12 bases agree with TRBD1. Unmatched junction bases numbered 4, after V lost 0 bases and J lost 7 bases. This CDR3 spans 16 amino acids. Germline V gene lookup returns CDR1 LGHNA and CDR2 YSLEER.

The CDR3 reads CASSQGQINEQFF. The CDR3 DNA sequence: TGTGCCAGCAGTCAGGGACAGATCAATGAGCAGTTCTTC. V is TRBV6-5 and J is TRBJ2-1, with 7 bases lining up with TRBD1. Germline loops: CDR1 MNHEY, CDR2 SVGAGI. Trimming removed 5 bases from V and 6 bases from J; junction bases left unmatched: 4. CDR3 length: 13 amino acids.

This clone was detected only once. CDR3: CASSLGTSGYNEQFF. The CDR3 bases are TGTGCCAGCAGCCTCGGGACTAGCGGCTACAATGAGCAGTTCTTC. J is TRBJ2-1 and V is TRBV11-3; TRBD2 matches at 11 bases. Germline assignment: CDR1 SGHNT and CDR2 YENEEA. This CDR3 is built from 15 residues. Trimming took 5 bases from V and 3 from J; bases not matched to a gene: 3.

This chain uses TRBV9 with TRBJ1-4; TRBD1 matches at 8 bases. This CDR3 contains 16 residues. Germline trimming cut 4 bases from V and 4 bases from J; bases unmatched to any gene: 9. CDR1 and CDR2 from the germline V gene are SGDLS and YYNGEE. This CDR3 is CASSSLDRAVNEKLFF. CDR3 nucleotide sequence: TGTGCCAGCAGCTCACTGGACAGGGCGGTTAATGAAAAACTGTTTTTT.

V and J are TRBV6-5 and TRBJ1-1; unclear D gene. The CDR3 spans 13 residues. V gave up 7 bases and J gave up 6 bases, with 15 bases separating them. Germline-derived CDR1 and CDR2 are MNHEY and SVGAGI. CDR3 nucleotide sequence: TGTGCCAGCACCAGTGGGGTTTGGCCTGAAGCTTTCTTT. This codes for CASTSGVWPEAFF.

The CDR3 region has the DNA TGTGCCAGCAGTCTCACTTCGGACACGAACTATGGCTACACCTTC. It codes for CASSLTSDTNYGYTF. The chain recombines TRBV27 with TRBJ1-2, with D possibly matching TRBD1 (5 bases). Trimming pared 5 bases from V and 2 bases from J, leaving 15 bases between. This CDR3 has 15 residues. CDR1 and CDR2 (germline): MNHEY, SMNVEV (reference sequence).

This rearrangement joins TRBV5-4 to TRBJ2-1; the D gene is possibly TRBD1 (6 bases). The ends were cut back, 4 bases at V and 2 bases at J, with 13 bases in the middle. The CDR3 spans 15 residues. Germline V gene lookup returns CDR1 SGHNT and CDR2 YYREEE (reference sequence). For the CDR3, the DNA is TGTGCCAGCAGCGTACAGGGAAGCGCCTACAATGAGCAGTTCTTC. Translation gives CASSVQGSAYNEQFF.

This sequence joins TRBV5-1 and TRBJ2-5; a weak D match, TRBD1 (5 bases). The V end was cut by 3 bases, the J end by 5 bases, with 17 bases between. This CDR3 region has 15 residues. Germline CDR1 and CDR2: SGHRS and YFSETQ. The CDR3 loop reads CASSSQGSLTETQYF. The CDR3, as DNA: TGCGCCAGCAGCTCGCAGGGAAGTTTGACGGAGACCCAGTACTTC.

In this sample, this clone turned up a few times. The chain employs TRBV19 and TRBJ1-4, with a tentative D call TRBD1 (5 bases). CDR1 is LNHDA, CDR2 SQIVND, per germline (reference sequence). The CDR3 extends over 14 amino acids. V was cut by 1 base and J by 8 bases, with 11 bases left in between. The CDR3 DNA reads TGTGCCAGTAGTATAGGAGGGGTGGTGGAAAAACTGTTTTTT. Protein product: CASSIGGVVEKLFF.

Of note for this clone: One end of the junction varies from germline; a read error may be responsible. This chain connects TRBV7-7 to TRBJ2-5; 10 bases map to TRBD1. Looked up from germline, CDR1 is SSHAT and CDR2 is FNYEAQ (reference sequence). The CDR3 runs 15 residues. The CDR3 sequence is CASSLGTGVMETQYF. The CDR3 DNA follows: TGTGCTAGCAGCTTAGGGACAGGGGTGATGGAGACCCAGTACTTC.

The chain joins TRBV5-1 to TRBJ2-1; the D gene is possibly TRBD1 (5 bases). The germline gives CDR1 SGHRS, CDR2 YFSETQ. V was clipped by 1 base and J by 5 bases, with 10 bases between them. CDR3 size: 14 residues. The CDR3 sequence: CASSLTGFDNEQFF. The CDR3, as DNA: TGCGCCAGCAGCTTGACAGGTTTTGACAATGAGCAGTTCTTC.

The genes are TRBV18 and TRBJ1-1; D gene unclear. This CDR3 contains 13 residues. V dropped 6 bases and J dropped 0 bases, with 8 bases sitting between them. CDR1 is KGHSH, CDR2 LQKENI, per germline. Here the CDR3 reads CASSPAVNTEAFF. The CDR3 DNA reads TGTGCCAGCTCTCCGGCGGTGAACACTGAAGCTTTCTTT.

The CDR3 sequence is CASSQTGEQPQHF. The CDR3 DNA reads TGTGCCAGCAGCCAGACAGGGGAACAGCCCCAGCATTTT. The chain is built from TRBV14 and TRBJ1-5; 8 nucleotides line up with TRBD1. J gave up 7 bases and V 3 bases, and 2 bases lay outside the gene matches. This CDR3 has 13 residues. Germline V gives CDR1 SGHDN, CDR2 FVKESK.

In this sample, this clone turned up a few times. The J gene is TRBJ2-3, the V gene TRBV6-4; D is unresolved. The CDR3 has 13 residues. V shed 2 bases and J shed 5 bases, with 8 bases lying between them. Germline lookup yields CDR1 MRHNA and CDR2 SNTAGT. DNA of the CDR3: TGTGCCAGCAGTGACCGTTGGTTAGATACGCAGTATTTT. This sequence encodes CASSDRWLDTQYF.

This clone turned up a few times. Other DNA sequences in this sample translate to the same CDR3. The chain couples TRBV9 to TRBJ2-2, with D unclear. Germline V CDR1 and CDR2: SGDLS, YYNGEE. The CDR3 runs 13 residues. Trimming stripped 0 bases from V and 3 bases from J, with 3 bases between. As DNA, the CDR3 is TGTGCCAGCAGCGTAGTGGACACCGGGGAGCTGTTTTTT. This gives the protein CASSVVDTGELFF.